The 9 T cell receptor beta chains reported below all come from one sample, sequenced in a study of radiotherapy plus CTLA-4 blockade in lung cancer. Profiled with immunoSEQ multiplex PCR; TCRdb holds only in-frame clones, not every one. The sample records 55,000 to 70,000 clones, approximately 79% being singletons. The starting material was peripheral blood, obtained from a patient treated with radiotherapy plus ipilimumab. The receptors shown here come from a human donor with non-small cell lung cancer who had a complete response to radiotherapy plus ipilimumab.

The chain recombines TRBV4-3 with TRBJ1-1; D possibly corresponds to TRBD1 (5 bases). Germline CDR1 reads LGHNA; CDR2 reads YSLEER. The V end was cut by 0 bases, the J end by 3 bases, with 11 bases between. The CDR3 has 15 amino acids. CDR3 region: CASSQESRADTEAFF. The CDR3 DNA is TGCGCCAGCAGCCAAGAGTCCAGGGCCGACACTGAAGCTTTCTTT.

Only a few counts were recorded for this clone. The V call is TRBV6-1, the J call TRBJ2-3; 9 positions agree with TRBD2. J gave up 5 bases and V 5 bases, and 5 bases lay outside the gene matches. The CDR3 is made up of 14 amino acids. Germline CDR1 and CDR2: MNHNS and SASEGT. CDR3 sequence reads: CASSSGGSGDTQYF. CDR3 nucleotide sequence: TGTGCCAGCAGTAGCGGGGGGTCCGGAGATACGCAGTATTTT.

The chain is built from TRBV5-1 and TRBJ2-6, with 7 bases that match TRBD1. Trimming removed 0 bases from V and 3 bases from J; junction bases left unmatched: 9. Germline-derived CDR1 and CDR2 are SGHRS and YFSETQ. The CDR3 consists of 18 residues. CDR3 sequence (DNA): TGCGCCAGCAGCTTGGGGGGTAAGACAGGGTATGGGGCCAACGTCCTGACTTTC. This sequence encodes CASSLGGKTGYGANVLTF.

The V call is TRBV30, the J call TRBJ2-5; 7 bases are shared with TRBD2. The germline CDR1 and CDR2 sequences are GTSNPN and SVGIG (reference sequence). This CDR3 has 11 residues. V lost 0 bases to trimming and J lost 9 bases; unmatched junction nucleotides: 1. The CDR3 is CAWSVREAQYF. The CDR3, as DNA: TGTGCCTGGAGTGTACGGGAGGCCCAGTACTTC.

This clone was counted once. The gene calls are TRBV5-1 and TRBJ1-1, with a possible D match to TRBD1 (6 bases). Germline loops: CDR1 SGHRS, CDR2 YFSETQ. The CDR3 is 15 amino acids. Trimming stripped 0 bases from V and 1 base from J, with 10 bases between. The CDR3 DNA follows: TGCGCCAGCAGCTTGGCGGGGACAAGGAACACTGAAGCTTTCTTT. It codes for CASSLAGTRNTEAFF.

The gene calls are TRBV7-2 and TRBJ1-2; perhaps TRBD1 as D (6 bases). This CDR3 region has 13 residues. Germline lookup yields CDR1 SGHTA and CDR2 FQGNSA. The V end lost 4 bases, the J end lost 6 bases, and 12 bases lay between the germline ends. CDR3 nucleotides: TGTGCCAGCAGCTACACAGGGCTGGATGGCTACACCTTC. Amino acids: CASSYTGLDGYTF.

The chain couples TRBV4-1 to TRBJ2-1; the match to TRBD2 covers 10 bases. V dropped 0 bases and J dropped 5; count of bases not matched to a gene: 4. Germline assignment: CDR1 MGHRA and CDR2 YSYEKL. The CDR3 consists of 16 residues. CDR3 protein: CASSQDPSGGNNEQFF. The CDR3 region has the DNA TGCGCCAGCAGCCAAGATCCTAGCGGGGGAAACAATGAGCAGTTCTTC.

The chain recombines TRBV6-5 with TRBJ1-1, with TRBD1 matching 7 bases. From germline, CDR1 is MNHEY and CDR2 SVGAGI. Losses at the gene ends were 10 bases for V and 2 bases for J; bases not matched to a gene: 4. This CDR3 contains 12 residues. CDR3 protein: CAIGTANTEAFF. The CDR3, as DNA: TGTGCCATCGGGACAGCTAACACTGAAGCTTTCTTT.

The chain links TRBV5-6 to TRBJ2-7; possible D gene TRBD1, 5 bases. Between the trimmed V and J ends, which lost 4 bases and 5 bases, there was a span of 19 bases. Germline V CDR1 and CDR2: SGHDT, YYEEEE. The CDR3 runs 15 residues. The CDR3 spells CASSSFTGNNDEQYF. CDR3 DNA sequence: TGTGCCAGCAGCAGTTTTACAGGTAATAACGACGAGCAGTACTTC. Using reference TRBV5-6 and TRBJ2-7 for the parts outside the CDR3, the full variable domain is DAGVTQSPTHLIKTRGQQVTLRCSPKSGHDTVSWYQQALGQGPQFIFQYYEEEERQRGNFPDRFSGHQFPNYSSELNVNALLLGDSALYLCASSSFTGNNDEQYFGPGTRLTVT.